The 17 T cell receptor beta chains given below trace back to one sample, sequenced in a study of CD8 T cells in ankylosing spondylitis. General study results and limits: What seemed typical of ankylosing spondylitis blood was a TCR beta motif built from under 10 highly homologous variants.

For these receptors, no antigen is known. TCRdb independently ran MiXCR on the 5' RACE reads; one entry per CDR3 protein. The data show fewer than 550,000 distinct CDR3 sequences, under 5.5% seen once. The sample taken for sequencing was blood, either unsorted or a sorted T cell fraction (not recorded which). The receptors were gathered from a male donor with ankylosing spondylitis.

The sample holds many counts of this clonotype. The chain uses TRBV4-3 and TRBJ2-7; the match to TRBD1 covers 11 bases. The germline V gene encodes CDR1 LGHNA and CDR2 YSLEER. J was trimmed by 4 bases and V by 4 bases; bases with no gene match: 15. The length of the CDR3 is 18 residues. The CDR3 coding sequence is TGCGCCAGCAGCCCCTCTGTCGGACAGGGGGCCCAACCGTACGAGCAGTACTTC. This translates into CASSPSVGQGAQPYEQYF.

In this sample, this clonotype turned up many times. The V call is TRBV20-1, the J call TRBJ2-1; the D is unclear. Germline assignment: CDR1 DFQATT and CDR2 SNEGSKA (reference sequence). V was cut by 0 bases and J by 7 bases, with 10 bases left in between. The CDR3 is made up of 13 amino acids. This chain's CDR3 is CSARDGPSNEQFF. The CDR3 DNA is TGCAGTGCTAGAGATGGGCCTTCAAATGAGCAGTTCTTC.

This clonotype has ten or more counts. The rearrangement links TRBV20-1 to TRBJ2-1; 10 nucleotides agree with TRBD1. The V and J ends lost 5 bases and 6 bases, in that order; junction bases with no gene match: 1. The CDR3 has 12 residues. Per germline, CDR1 DFQATT and CDR2 SNEGSKA (reference sequence). The CDR3 DNA reads as TGCAGTGCTTGGACAGGGGGCAATGAGCAGTTCTTC. Translation gives CSAWTGGNEQFF.

This clonotype was detected ten times or more. This chain links TRBV7-2 with TRBJ1-6; D not resolved. Trimming cost V 3 bases and J 11 bases, with 11 bases left between them. The CDR3 extends over 13 amino acids. CDR1 is SGHTA, CDR2 FQGNSA, per germline. CDR3 region: CASSFLGQPPLHF. The CDR3 DNA is TGTGCCAGCAGCTTTCTTGGGCAGCCACCCCTCCACTTT.

This clonotype was seen repeatedly, ten times or more. The V and J genes are TRBV24-1 and TRBJ2-2, with a weak D call TRBD1 (6 bases). The CDR3 loop spans 17 amino acids. Trimming left V 2 bases short and J 2 bases short, with 14 bases between. The germline V gene has CDR1 KGHDR and CDR2 SFDVKD. Here the CDR3 DNA reads TGTGCCACCAGTGATTCGTCCGGGACAACCAACACCGGGGAGCTGTTTTTT. Residues: CATSDSSGTTNTGELFF.

This clonotype was seen at least ten times. The rearrangement joins TRBV20-1 to TRBJ2-5, with D possibly TRBD1 on 6 matching bases. This CDR3 is 13 amino acids long. Germline V gene sequence: CDR1 DFQATT, CDR2 SNEGSKA (reference sequence). V was shortened by 3 bases and J by 7 bases, with 15 bases between the two germline ends. CDR3 region: CSASISGVGTQYF. The CDR3 DNA is TGCAGTGCTAGTATATCAGGGGTTGGGACCCAGTACTTC.

This clonotype occurred a few times. V and J are TRBV7-2 and TRBJ2-7, with D perhaps matching TRBD1 or TRBD2 (5 bases each). The germline V gene encodes CDR1 SGHTA and CDR2 FQGNSA. Trimming took 0 bases from V and 4 from J, leaving 10 bases between them. The CDR3 sequence is 14 residues long. The CDR3 reads CASSLALGDYEQYF. CDR3 sequence (DNA): TGTGCCAGCAGCTTAGCGCTGGGGGATTACGAGCAGTACTTC.

A few counts support this clonotype. V usage is TRBV19 and J usage is TRBJ2-3; 9 nucleotides agree with TRBD1. The CDR3 runs to 14 residues. The V gene's germline CDR1 is LNHDA and CDR2 SQIVND (reference sequence). V lost 4 bases, J lost 4 bases, and 3 bases stayed unmatched. CDR3 loop: CASSRGQGPDTQYF. The CDR3 DNA reads as TGTGCCAGTAGTAGGGGACAGGGTCCAGATACGCAGTATTTT.

This clonotype has a count of ten or more. V usage is TRBV5-6 and J usage is TRBJ2-7, with D possibly matching TRBD2 (5 bases). Deletions cut 0 bases from V and 0 bases from J, with 10 bases between. Germline V CDR1 and CDR2: SGHDT, YYEEEE. This CDR3 has 15 amino acids. CDR3 in amino acids: CASSLGGAVSYEQYF. CDR3 nucleotide sequence: TGTGCCAGCAGCTTGGGAGGAGCGGTCTCCTACGAGCAGTACTTC.

Many counts were recorded for this clonotype. The chain has TRBV28 and TRBJ2-3, with D maybe TRBD1 (6 bases). CDR3 length: 18 amino acids. V lost 0 bases to trimming and J lost 3 bases, with 19 bases between them. The germline V gene has CDR1 MDHEN and CDR2 SYDVKM. CDR3: CASSLWTPSQGTTDTQYF. DNA of the CDR3: TGTGCCAGCAGTTTATGGACCCCCTCACAGGGTACAACAGATACGCAGTATTTT.

This clonotype appeared a few times. V usage is TRBV4-1 and J usage is TRBJ1-6; no firm D call. The germline V gene has CDR1 MGHRA and CDR2 YSYEKL. Trimming pared 0 bases from V and 10 bases from J, leaving 7 bases between. The CDR3 length is 13 residues. The CDR3 here is CASSQDNRSPLHF. In nucleotides, the CDR3 is TGCGCCAGCAGCCAAGATAACCGCTCACCCCTCCACTTT.

There are many counts of this clonotype. This chain uses TRBV5-1 with TRBJ2-1, with TRBD2 matching over 7 bases. The CDR3 extends over 15 amino acids. Germline-derived CDR1 and CDR2 are SGHRS and YFSETQ. The ends lost 4 bases at V and 9 bases at J; junction bases unmatched: 13. For the CDR3, the DNA is TGCGCCAGCAGCCATAGGGAGGGGCGAGCTGGTGAGCAGTTCTTC. Its translation is CASSHREGRAGEQFF.

This clonotype was detected many times. The chain couples TRBV29-1 to TRBJ1-1, with D perhaps matching TRBD1 (6 bases). Trimming removed 3 bases at V and 8 bases at J, with 10 bases between. The CDR3 loop spans 11 amino acids. Germline assignment: CDR1 SQVTM and CDR2 ANQGSEA. This CDR3 is CSVERGREAFF. The CDR3 nucleotides read TGCAGCGTTGAGAGGGGGAGAGAAGCTTTCTTT.

This clonotype was detected ten times or more. V usage is TRBV29-1 and J usage is TRBJ2-1, with 10 nucleotides matching TRBD2. The germline V gene has CDR1 SQVTM and CDR2 ANQGSEA. The CDR3 length is 15 residues. V was pared by 1 base and J by 1 base, with 1 base of the junction left unmatched. DNA for the CDR3: TGCAGCGTTGAAGCTAGCGGGGGTTCCTACAATGAGCAGTTCTTC. The encoded protein is CSVEASGGSYNEQFF.

At least ten counts were recorded for this clonotype. V usage is TRBV18 and J usage is TRBJ1-2; D gene unclear. CDR1 KGHSH and CDR2 LQKENI come from the germline V gene. The germline V and J ends were trimmed by 3 bases and 8 bases, with 19 bases remaining between them. This CDR3 has 15 amino acids. In DNA form, the CDR3 reads TGTGCCAGCTCACCGAGGCAGGAGGGCTCCCCAGGCTACACCTTC. Its translation is CASSPRQEGSPGYTF.

The CDR3 coding sequence is TGTGCCAGCAGGCAGAACATAGGGGGAATTGGGACAGATACGCAGTATTTT. Its protein is CASRQNIGGIGTDTQYF. V usage is TRBV6-1 and J usage is TRBJ2-3, with a tentative D call TRBD1 (6 bases). V shed 6 bases and J shed 3 bases, with 22 bases lying between them. The V gene's germline CDR1 is MNHNS and CDR2 SASEGT. The CDR3 has 17 amino acids.

This clonotype was detected many times. This chain uses TRBV15 with TRBJ2-6, with unresolved D. Germline CDR1 is LNHNV and CDR2 is YYDKDF (reference sequence). Trimming removed 6 bases at V and 2 bases at J, with 2 bases between. This CDR3 spans 12 amino acids. CDR3 in DNA: TGTGCCACCAGAGCTGGGGCCAACGTCCTGACTTTC. Translated: CATRAGANVLTF. The variable domain in full, completed from reference TRBV15 and TRBJ2-6, reads DAMVIQNPRYQVTQFGKPVTLSCSQTLNHNVMYWYQQKSSQAPKLLFHYYDKDFNNEADTPDNFQSRRPNTSFCFLDIRSPGLGDTAMYLCATRAGANVLTFGAGSRLTVL.